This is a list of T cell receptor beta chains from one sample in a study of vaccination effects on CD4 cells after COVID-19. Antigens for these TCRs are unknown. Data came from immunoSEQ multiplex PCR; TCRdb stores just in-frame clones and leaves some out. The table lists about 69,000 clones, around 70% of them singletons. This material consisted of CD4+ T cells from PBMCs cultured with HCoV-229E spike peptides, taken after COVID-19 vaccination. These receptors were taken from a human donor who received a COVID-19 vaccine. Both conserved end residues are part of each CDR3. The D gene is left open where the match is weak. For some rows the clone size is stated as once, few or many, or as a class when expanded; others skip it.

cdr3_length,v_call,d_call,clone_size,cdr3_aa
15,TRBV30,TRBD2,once,CAWSSVAGDLDTQYF
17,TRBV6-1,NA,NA,CASSGTTLGGFNQPQHF
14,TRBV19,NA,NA,CASSKTGKNEKLFF
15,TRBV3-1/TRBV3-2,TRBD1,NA,CASSVVAGGNYGYTF
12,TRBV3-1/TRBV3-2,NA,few,CASSQADRALHF
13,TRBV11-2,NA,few,CASSSDRDQPQHF
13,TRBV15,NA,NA,CATSRGTGSIQYF
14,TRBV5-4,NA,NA,CASNELSYRVTQYF
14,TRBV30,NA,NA,CAWSDAGPRKRLTF
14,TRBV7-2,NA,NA,CASSLGLFNSPLHF
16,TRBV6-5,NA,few,CASSYSMAGVYNEQFF
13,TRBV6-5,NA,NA,CASTRSGANVLTF
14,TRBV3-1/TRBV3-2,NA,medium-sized,CASSQAAGNTEAFF
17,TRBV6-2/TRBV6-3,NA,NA,CASSSRGTLAVGQPQHF
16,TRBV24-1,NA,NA,CATSNVALGSYNEQFF
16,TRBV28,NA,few,CASSHYVLRRNYGYTF
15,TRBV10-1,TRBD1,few,CASSEGQGYTGELFF
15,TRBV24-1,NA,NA,CATSVGVSDTDTQYF
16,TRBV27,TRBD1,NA,CASSPLDRGSNEKLFF
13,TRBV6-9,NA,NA,CASSSLIIYGYTF
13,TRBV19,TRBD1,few,CASSTGGRSEAFF
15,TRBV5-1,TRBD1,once,CASSIGTAQRETQYF
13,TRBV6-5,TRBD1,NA,CASSRGTDYGYTF
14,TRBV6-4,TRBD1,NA,CASSRTGTNYGYTF
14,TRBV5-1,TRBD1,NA,CASSLTGGDGGYTF
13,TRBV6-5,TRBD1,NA,CATRGRDGETQYF
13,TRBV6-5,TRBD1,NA,CASSYDRVGGYTF
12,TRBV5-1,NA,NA,CASREGSGGYTF
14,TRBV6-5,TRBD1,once,CASSYYGTGREQFF
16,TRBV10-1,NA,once,CASSECRGTCNQPQHF
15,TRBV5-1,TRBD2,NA,CASSLMGLAADTQYF
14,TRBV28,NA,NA,CASSIGGVGEKLFF
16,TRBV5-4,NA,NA,CASSLGGPNYNSPLHF
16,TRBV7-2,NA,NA,CASSFQGSGAKNIQYF
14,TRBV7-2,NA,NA,CASSLSRAGNTIYF
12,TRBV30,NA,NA,CACPQANYGYTF
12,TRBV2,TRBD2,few,CASSELAGAQYF
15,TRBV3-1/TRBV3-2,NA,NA,CASSQFRQGRETQYF
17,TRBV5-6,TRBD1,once,CASSSPGQYYSGNTIYF
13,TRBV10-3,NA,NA,CAISDSQGNTIYF
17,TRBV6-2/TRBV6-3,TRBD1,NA,CASSQFRDRGTRYGYTF
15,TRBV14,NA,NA,CASSQAGLRVEKLFF
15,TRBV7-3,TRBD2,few,CASSLAGGRTDTQYF
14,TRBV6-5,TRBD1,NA,CASSTGTGAGTQYF
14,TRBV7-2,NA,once,CASSLFVWGDTQYF
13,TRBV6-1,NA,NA,CASSDVGTGELFF
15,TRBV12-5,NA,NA,CASGLGHGSNQPQHF
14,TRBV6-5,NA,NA,CASNTGTVKNIQYF
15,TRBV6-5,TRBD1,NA,CASSWTGAEGEKLFF
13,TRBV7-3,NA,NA,CASSPGRRNEQFF
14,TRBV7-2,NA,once,CASSLSSGKNIQYF
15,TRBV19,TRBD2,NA,CASRGDYLYGNTQYF
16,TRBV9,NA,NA,CASSAPRGAYNSPLHF
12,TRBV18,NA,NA,CASSPRDYGYTF
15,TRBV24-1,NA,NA,CATSDLQGTEETQYF